The clone carrying this TCR beta chain was found many times. Its antigen is still unknown. The data were taken from a study of T cells in Graves' hyperthyroidism and ophthalmopathy. Overall study: Peripheral blood sampling occurred at initial diagnosis, before any treatment. The study's findings and limits: Most clonotypes expanded in thyroid above 0.001 were likewise present in blood.

Trimming left V 6 bases short and J 0 bases short, with 2 bases between. Germline CDR1 reads MDHEN; CDR2 reads SYDVKM. The CDR3 spans 11 residues. TCR beta CDR3 regions were amplified from RNA. The HTBI primer set was used in a first-round RT-PCR of the TCR CDR3. TCRdb analysed the multiplex PCR reads with MiXCR anew, one entry per CDR3 protein. This table holds more than 250,000 distinct CDR3 sequences, approximately 16% found once. With a duration under 2 months, the hyperthyroidism was newly diagnosed in patients aged 18 to 65. Those patients with uncontrolled infection, other autoimmune disease, pregnancy or lactation were excluded.

Sequencing was carried out using blood. The source of this sequence is a woman aged 45-59 years with Graves' hyperthyroidism that later progressed to Graves' ophthalmopathy. V and J are TRBV28 and TRBJ1-1; D gene ambiguous. The CDR3 region has the DNA TGTGCCAGCAGCGTGAACACTGAAGCTTTCTTT. The encoded protein is CASSVNTEAFF.